Listed below are T cell receptor beta chains from one sample, sequenced in a study of T cells in Graves' hyperthyroidism and ophthalmopathy. Each CDR3 protein gets one entry after TCRdb re-called the multiplex PCR reads with MiXCR. Of approximately 720,000 distinct CDR3 sequences in the sample, around 20% were seen once. The specimen sequenced was blood. The source is a woman between 50 and 59 years old with Graves' hyperthyroidism that later progressed to Graves' ophthalmopathy. CDR3s include the opening cysteine and the closing phenylalanine or tryptophan. A D gene is named only where the DNA matches it firmly. Size is omitted from some rows. Given values are once, few, many or a class for expanded clones.

>few|TRBV29-1|TRBJ1-1|15|-
TGCAGCGTTGAAGACTCTGGAGGGGGGGCCACTGAAGCTTTCTTT
CSVEDSGGGATEAFF
>-|TRBV27|TRBJ2-1|14|-
TGTGCCAGCAGTTTAGCTGATACCTACAATGAGCAGTTCTTC
CASSLADTYNEQFF
>once|TRBV3-1|TRBJ1-5|15|TRBD1
TGTGCCAGCAGGGAACTCACAGGGGGGAATCAGCCCCAGCATTTT
CASRELTGGNQPQHF
>few|TRBV29-1|TRBJ2-1|12|-
TGCAGCGTTGTAGACAGGAACAATGAGCAGTTCTTC
CSVVDRNNEQFF
>few|TRBV5-8|TRBJ1-1|17|TRBD1
TGTGCCAGCAGCTTGGGGACAGGGGACTCCATGAACACTGAAGCTTTCTTT
CASSLGTGDSMNTEAFF
>-|TRBV12-5|TRBJ2-7|14|-
TGTGCTAGTGGTTTGGACAGGAGCTCCTACGAGCAGTACTTC
CASGLDRSSYEQYF
>few|TRBV20-1|TRBJ2-1|14|-
TGCAGTGCTAGTTTAGACCTTGCGGGGAATGAGCAGTTCTTC
CSASLDLAGNEQFF
>many|TRBV30|TRBJ2-3|13|-
TGTGCCTGGAGTGTACAAGGGGCGGATACGCAGTATTTT
CAWSVQGADTQYF
>-|TRBV19|TRBJ1-4|15|-
TGTGCCAGTAGTACATCAGCAGGGGATAATGAAAAACTGTTTTTT
CASSTSAGDNEKLFF
>many|TRBV13|TRBJ2-3|15|-
TGTGCCAGCAGCCCCCCCTTGGAACGGGGAGATACGCAGTATTTT
CASSPPLERGDTQYF
>-|TRBV11-2|TRBJ1-1|13|-
TGTGCCAGCAGCCCAACCCCGGGCACTGAAGCTTTCTTT
CASSPTPGTEAFF
>-|TRBV5-8|TRBJ1-6|17|TRBD1
TGTGCCAGCAGCGGCGTGGACAGGGGGCGGTTTGATTCACCCCTCCACTTT
CASSGVDRGRFDSPLHF
>many|TRBV20-1|TRBJ2-1|13|-
TGCAGCGCACTAGCTTTCGGACACAATGAGCAGTTCTTC
CSALAFGHNEQFF
>many|TRBV29-1|TRBJ1-1|14|-
TGCAGCGTTTCCCCCCAGGGAAAGAACACTGAAGCTTTCTTT
CSVSPQGKNTEAFF
>many|TRBV11-2|TRBJ2-5|15|TRBD2
TGTGCCAGCAGCTTAGATTCTAGCGGCTGGGAGACCCAGTACTTC
CASSLDSSGWETQYF
>many|TRBV11-2|TRBJ1-2|14|-
TGTGCCAGCAGCTCCGTGGACAGCTGGTATGGCTACACCTTC
CASSSVDSWYGYTF
>-|TRBV9|TRBJ2-3|14|-
TGTGCCAGCAGCGTAGTTGCTAGCGCGGATACGCAGTATTTT
CASSVVASADTQYF
>-|TRBV6-2/TRBV6-3|TRBJ1-3|15|-
TGTGCCAGCACTAACCCCAATACTCCTGGAAACACCATATATTTT
CASTNPNTPGNTIYF
>-|TRBV7-3|TRBJ1-4|14|-
TGTGCCAGCAGCCCGGGGTTTGAGGGTGAAAAACTGTTTTTT
CASSPGFEGEKLFF
>few|TRBV20-1|TRBJ2-1|18|TRBD2
TGCAGTGCACCAGGTATTCTAGCGGGGGACAGACCCTACAATGAGCAGTTCTTC
CSAPGILAGDRPYNEQFF
>-|TRBV15|TRBJ2-1|16|-
TGTGCCACCAGCAGAGTCCGTTGGGGGCCCAACAATGAGCAGTTCTTC
CATSRVRWGPNNEQFF
>few|TRBV30|TRBJ1-1|16|-
TGTGCCTGGAGTGTTAATAACCCGCGGATGGGGACTGAAGCTTTCTTT
CAWSVNNPRMGTEAFF
>many|TRBV3-1|TRBJ2-5|14|-
TGTGCCAGCATCCGGTCAATGGCACAAGAGACCCAGTACTTC
CASIRSMAQETQYF
>-|TRBV7-8|TRBJ1-3|14|-
TGTGCCAGCAGCTTTGAGACGCAGTCAAACACCATATATTTT
CASSFETQSNTIYF
>-|TRBV4-1|TRBJ1-6|15|TRBD1
TGCGCCAGCAGCCAACACGGGACAGGGGTATCACCCCTCCACTTT
CASSQHGTGVSPLHF
>-|TRBV5-1|TRBJ2-3|15|-
TGCGCCAGCAGCTTGGAAGGGGAGCGCACAGATACGCAGTATTTT
CASSLEGERTDTQYF
>few|TRBV3-1|TRBJ2-1|16|-
TGTGCCAGCAGCCACCTCATCGGGGCGGGAAACAATGAGCAGTTCTTC
CASSHLIGAGNNEQFF
>once|TRBV4-1|TRBJ2-2|17|TRBD2
TGCGCCAGCAGCCAAGCCCTAGCGGGGGGTAACACCGGGGAGCTGTTTTTT
CASSQALAGGNTGELFF
>few|TRBV3-1|TRBJ2-2|14|-
TGTGCCAGCAGCCAAGTCAGGGTAGCCGGGGAGCTGTTTTTT
CASSQVRVAGELFF
>many|TRBV13|TRBJ1-6|11|-
TGTGCCAGCAGCTCGGAGGGCCCCCTCCACTTT
CASSSEGPLHF
>-|TRBV12-3/TRBV12-4|TRBJ2-7|14|-
TGTGCCAGCAGTTTCGGCAGGGGTTACTACGAGCAGTACTTC
CASSFGRGYYEQYF
>-|TRBV29-1|TRBJ2-5|13|TRBD2
TGCAGCGTTGATAGGACTAGCGAAAAGACCCAGTACTTC
CSVDRTSEKTQYF
>many|TRBV12-3/TRBV12-4|TRBJ2-3|15|TRBD2
TGTGCCAGCAGTTTAAGCGGGGGGGCAATAGATACGCAGTATTTT
CASSLSGGAIDTQYF
>few|TRBV7-6|TRBJ2-5|15|-
TGTGCCAGCAGCCGAGATCCACAGACCCAAGAGACCCAGTACTTC
CASSRDPQTQETQYF
>-|TRBV18|TRBJ2-2|13|-
TGTGCCAGCTCACCAAATCTGAACGGGGAGCTGTTTTTT
CASSPNLNGELFF
>-|TRBV4-2|TRBJ2-5|16|TRBD2
TGTGCCAGCAGCCAGGCTAGACTAGCGGGGGAGGAGACCCAGTACTTC
CASSQARLAGEETQYF
>many|TRBV7-9|TRBJ1-2|15|TRBD1
TGTGCCAGCAGCTACGGACAGGGCAGGGGCTATGGCTACACCTTC
CASSYGQGRGYGYTF
>many|TRBV9|TRBJ2-1|15|-
TGTGCCAGCAGCGTAGGGGGCCCGACCTACAATGAGCAGTTCTTC
CASSVGGPTYNEQFF
>-|TRBV5-1|TRBJ2-2|15|-
TGCGCCAGCAGCTTAGGGGGGCCAGGCAACGGGGAGCTGTTTTTT
CASSLGGPGNGELFF
>many|TRBV20-1|TRBJ2-7|11|-
TGCAGTGCTAGGCAGGTTCCCGAGCAGTACTTC
CSARQVPEQYF
>-|TRBV15|TRBJ1-1|13|-
TGTGCCACCACGTTAACAGCGAACACTGAAGCTTTCTTT
CATTLTANTEAFF
>many|TRBV11-2|TRBJ1-6|15|TRBD1
TGTGCCAGCAGCTCCCGGGACAGGGGGAATTCACCCCTCCACTTT
CASSSRDRGNSPLHF